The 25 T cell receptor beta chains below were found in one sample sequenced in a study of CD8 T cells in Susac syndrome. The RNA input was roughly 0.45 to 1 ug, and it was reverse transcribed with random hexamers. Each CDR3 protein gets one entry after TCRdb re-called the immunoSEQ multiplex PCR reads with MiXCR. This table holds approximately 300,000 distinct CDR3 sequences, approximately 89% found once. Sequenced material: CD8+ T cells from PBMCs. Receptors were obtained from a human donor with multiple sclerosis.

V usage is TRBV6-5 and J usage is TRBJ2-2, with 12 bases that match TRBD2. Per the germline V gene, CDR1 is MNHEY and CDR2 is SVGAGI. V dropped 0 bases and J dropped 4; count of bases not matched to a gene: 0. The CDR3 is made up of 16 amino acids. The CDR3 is CASSYSTSGSTGELFF. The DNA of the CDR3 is TGTGCCAGCAGTTACTCGACTAGCGGGAGCACCGGGGAGCTGTTTTTT.

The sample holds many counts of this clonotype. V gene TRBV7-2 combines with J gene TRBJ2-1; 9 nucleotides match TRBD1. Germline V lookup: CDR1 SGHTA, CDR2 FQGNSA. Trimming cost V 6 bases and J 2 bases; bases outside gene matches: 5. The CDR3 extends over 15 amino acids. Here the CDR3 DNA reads TGTGCCAGCAGTCTCAGGACAGGGGCCTACAATGAGCAGTTCTTC. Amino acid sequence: CASSLRTGAYNEQFF. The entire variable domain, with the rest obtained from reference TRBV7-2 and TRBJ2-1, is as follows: GAGVSQSPSNKVTEKGKDVELRCDPISGHTALYWYRQSLGQGLEFLIYFQGNSAPDKSGLPSDRFSAERTGGSVSTLTIQRTQQEDSAVYLCASSLRTGAYNEQFFGPGTRLTVL.

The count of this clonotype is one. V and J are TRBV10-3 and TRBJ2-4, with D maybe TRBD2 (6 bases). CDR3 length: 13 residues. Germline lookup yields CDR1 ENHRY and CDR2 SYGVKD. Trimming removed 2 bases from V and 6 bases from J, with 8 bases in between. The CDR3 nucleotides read TGTGCCATCAGTGAGGAAGCGGGAAACATTCAGTACTTC. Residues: CAISEEAGNIQYF.

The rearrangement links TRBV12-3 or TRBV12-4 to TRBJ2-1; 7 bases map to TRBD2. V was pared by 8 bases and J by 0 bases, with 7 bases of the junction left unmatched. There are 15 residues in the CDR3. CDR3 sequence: CASQLPGGSYNEQFF. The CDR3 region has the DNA TGTGCCAGCCAACTCCCGGGGGGCTCCTACAATGAGCAGTTCTTC.

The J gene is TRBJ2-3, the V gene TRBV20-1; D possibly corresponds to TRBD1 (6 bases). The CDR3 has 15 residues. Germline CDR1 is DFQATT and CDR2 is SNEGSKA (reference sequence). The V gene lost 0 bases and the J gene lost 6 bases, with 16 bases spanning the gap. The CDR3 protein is CSARDGQSFGDTQYF. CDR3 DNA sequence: TGCAGTGCTAGAGACGGACAGTCGTTTGGTGATACGCAGTATTTT.

CDR3 DNA: TGTGCCAGCAGGGGAGGCGGGGTTTCCTACGAGCAGTACTTC. Amino acids: CASRGGGVSYEQYF. The rearrangement links TRBV12-3 or TRBV12-4 to TRBJ2-7; a weak D match, TRBD2 (6 bases). There are 14 residues in the CDR3. V shed 6 bases and J shed 1 base, with 13 bases lying between them.

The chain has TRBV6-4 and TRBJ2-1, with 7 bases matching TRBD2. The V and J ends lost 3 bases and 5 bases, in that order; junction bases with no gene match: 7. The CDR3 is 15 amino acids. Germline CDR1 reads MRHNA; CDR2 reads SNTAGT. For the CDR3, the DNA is TGTGCCAGCAGTGAACTGGCGGGAGAGAACAATGAGCAGTTCTTC. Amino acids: CASSELAGENNEQFF.

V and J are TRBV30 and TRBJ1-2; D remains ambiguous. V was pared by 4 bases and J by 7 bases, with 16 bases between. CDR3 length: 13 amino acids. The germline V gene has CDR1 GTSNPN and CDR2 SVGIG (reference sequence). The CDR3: CAWTLGTSGGYTF. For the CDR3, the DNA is TGTGCCTGGACTCTGGGCACCTCGGGTGGCTACACCTTC.

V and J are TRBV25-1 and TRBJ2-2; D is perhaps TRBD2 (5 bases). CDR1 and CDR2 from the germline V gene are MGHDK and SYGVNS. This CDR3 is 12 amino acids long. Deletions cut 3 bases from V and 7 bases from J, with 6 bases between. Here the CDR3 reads CASSDRGGELFF. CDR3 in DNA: TGTGCCAGCAGTGACCGGGGCGGGGAGCTGTTTTTT. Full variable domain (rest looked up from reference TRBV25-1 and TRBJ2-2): EADIYQTPRYLVIGTGKKITLECSQTMGHDKMYWYQQDPGMELHLIHYSYGVNSTEKGDLSSESTVSRIRTEHFPLTLESARPSHTSQYLCASSDRGGELFFGEGSRLTVL.

CDR3 DNA: TGTGCCAGCAACCTCGTGGGGGCTGGCTACACCTTC. Protein: CASNLVGAGYTF. The chain joins TRBV5-6 to TRBJ1-2, with D possibly TRBD1 on 6 matching bases. The V and J ends lost 6 bases and 7 bases respectively, with 13 bases between them. Germline V CDR1 and CDR2: SGHDT, YYEEEE. The CDR3 totals 12 residues. The full variable domain, with the rest looked up from reference TRBV5-6 and TRBJ1-2, is DAGVTQSPTHLIKTRGQQVTLRCSPKSGHDTVSWYQQALGQGPQFIFQYYEEEERQRGNFPDRFSGHQFPNYSSELNVNALLLGDSALYLCASNLVGAGYTFGSGTRLTVV.

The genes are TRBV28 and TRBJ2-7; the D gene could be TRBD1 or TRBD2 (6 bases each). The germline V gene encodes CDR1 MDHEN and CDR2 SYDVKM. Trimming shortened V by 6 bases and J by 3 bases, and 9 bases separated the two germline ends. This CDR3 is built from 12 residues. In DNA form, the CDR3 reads TGTGCCAGCAGGGAGGGGGGCTACGAGCAGTACTTC. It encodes CASREGGYEQYF.

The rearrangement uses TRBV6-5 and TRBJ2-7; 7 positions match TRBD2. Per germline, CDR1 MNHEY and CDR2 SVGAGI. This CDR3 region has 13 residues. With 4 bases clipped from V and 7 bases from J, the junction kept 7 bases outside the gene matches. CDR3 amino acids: CASSWASGGEQYF. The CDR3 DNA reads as TGTGCCAGCAGTTGGGCTAGCGGAGGGGAGCAGTACTTC.

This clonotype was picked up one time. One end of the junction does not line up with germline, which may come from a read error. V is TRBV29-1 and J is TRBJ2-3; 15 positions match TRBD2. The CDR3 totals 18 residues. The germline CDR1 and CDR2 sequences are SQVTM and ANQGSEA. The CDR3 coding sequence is TGCAGCGTAGAAGGACTAGCGGGAGGGCCCGGGTTGACAGATACGCAGTATTTT. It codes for CSVEGLAGGPGLTDTQYF.

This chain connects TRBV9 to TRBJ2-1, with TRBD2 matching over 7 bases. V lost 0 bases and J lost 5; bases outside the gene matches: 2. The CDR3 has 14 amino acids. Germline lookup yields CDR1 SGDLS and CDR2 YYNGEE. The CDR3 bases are TGTGCCAGCAGCGTAGGGAGCGGGAACAATGAGCAGTTCTTC. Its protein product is CASSVGSGNNEQFF.

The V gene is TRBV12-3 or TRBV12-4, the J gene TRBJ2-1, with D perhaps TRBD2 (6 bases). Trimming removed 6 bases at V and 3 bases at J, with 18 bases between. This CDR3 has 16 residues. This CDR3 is CASRQKPGLLYNEQFF. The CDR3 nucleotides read TGTGCCAGCAGACAGAAGCCGGGACTGCTCTACAATGAGCAGTTCTTC.

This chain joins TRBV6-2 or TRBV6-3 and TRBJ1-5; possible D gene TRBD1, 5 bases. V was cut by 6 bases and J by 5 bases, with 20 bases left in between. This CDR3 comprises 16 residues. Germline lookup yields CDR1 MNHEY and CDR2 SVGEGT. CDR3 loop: CASSQPGHGLYQPQHF. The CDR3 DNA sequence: TGTGCCAGCAGCCAACCCGGACATGGCCTTTATCAGCCCCAGCATTTT.

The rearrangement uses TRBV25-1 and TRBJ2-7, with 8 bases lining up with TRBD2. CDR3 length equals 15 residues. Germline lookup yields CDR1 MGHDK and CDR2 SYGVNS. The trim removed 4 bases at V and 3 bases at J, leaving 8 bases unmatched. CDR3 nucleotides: TGTGCCAGCAGTGGATCGGGGGGGCCTCTCTACGAGCAGTACTTC. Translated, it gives CASSGSGGPLYEQYF.

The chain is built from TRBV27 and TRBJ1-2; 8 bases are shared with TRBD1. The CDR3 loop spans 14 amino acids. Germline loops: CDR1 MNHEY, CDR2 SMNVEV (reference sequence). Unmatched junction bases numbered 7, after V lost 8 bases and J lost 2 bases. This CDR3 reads CASGFTGGNYGYTF. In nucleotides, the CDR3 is TGTGCCAGCGGCTTTACAGGGGGAAACTATGGCTACACCTTC.

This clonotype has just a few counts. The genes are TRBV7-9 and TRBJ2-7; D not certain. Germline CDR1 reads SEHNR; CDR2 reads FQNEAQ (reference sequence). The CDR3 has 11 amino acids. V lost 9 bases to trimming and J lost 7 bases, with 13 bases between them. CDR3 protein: CASASHTEQYF. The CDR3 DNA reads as TGTGCCAGTGCCTCCCATACTGAGCAGTACTTC.

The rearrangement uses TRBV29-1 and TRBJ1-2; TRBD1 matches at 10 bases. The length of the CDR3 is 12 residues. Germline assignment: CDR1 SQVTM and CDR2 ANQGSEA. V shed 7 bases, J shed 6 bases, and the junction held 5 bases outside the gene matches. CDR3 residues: CSATGQGDGYTF. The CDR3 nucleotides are TGCAGCGCCACCGGACAGGGGGATGGCTACACCTTC.

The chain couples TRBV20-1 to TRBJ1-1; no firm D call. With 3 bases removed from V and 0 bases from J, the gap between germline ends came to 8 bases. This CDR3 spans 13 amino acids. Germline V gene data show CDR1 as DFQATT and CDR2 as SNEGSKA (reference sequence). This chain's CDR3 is CSASPVMNTEAFF. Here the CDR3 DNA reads TGCAGTGCTAGCCCGGTTATGAACACTGAAGCTTTCTTT.

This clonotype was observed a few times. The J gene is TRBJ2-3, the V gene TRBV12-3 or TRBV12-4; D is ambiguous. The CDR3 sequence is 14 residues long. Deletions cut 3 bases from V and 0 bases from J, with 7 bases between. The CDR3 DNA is TGTGCCAGCAGTTTGGGCGCGAGCACAGATACGCAGTATTTT. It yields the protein CASSLGASTDTQYF.

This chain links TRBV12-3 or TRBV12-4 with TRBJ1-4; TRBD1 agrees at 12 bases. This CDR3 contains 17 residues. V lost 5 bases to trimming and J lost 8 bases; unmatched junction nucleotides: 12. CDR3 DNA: TGTGCCAGCAGTCCCCGGGACAGGGGGCAATTGTGGGAAAAACTGTTTTTT. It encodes CASSPRDRGQLWEKLFF.

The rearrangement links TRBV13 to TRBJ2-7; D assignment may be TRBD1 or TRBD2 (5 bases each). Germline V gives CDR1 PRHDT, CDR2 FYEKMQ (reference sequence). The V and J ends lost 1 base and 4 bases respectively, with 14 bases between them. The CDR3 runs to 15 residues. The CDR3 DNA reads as TGTGCCAGCAGCTTAGTAGGGACGGGAAGTTACGAGCAGTACTTC. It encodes CASSLVGTGSYEQYF.

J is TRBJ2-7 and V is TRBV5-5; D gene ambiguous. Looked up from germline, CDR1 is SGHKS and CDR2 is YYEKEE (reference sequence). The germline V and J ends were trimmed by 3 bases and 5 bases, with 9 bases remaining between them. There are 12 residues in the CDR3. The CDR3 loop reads CASSSRADEQYF. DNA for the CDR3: TGTGCCAGCAGCTCTCGGGCGGACGAGCAGTACTTC. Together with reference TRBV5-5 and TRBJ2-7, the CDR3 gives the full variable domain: DAGVTQSPTHLIKTRGQQVTLRCSPISGHKSVSWYQQVLGQGPQFIFQYYEKEERGRGNFPDRFSARQFPNYSSELNVNALLLGDSALYLCASSSRADEQYFGPGTRLTVT.